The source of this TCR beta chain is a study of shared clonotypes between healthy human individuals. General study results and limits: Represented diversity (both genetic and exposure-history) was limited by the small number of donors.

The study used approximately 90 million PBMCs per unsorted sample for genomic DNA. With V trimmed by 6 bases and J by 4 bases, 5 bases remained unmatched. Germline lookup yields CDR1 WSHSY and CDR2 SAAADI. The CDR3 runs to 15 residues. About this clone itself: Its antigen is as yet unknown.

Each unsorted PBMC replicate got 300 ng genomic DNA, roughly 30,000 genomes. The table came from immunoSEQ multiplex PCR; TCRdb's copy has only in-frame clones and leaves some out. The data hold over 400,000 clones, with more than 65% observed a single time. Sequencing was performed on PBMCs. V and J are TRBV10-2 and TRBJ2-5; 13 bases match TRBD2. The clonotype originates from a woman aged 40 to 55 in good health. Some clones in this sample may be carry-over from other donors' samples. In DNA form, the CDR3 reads TGCGCCAGCAGGGGGACTAGCGGGATATCAGAGACCCAGTACTTC. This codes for CASRGTSGISETQYF.